Following are 22 T cell receptor beta chains from one sample sequenced in a study of technical replicates of blood from four donors (dated by TCRdb to 2015 to 2018). The library was obtained by the immunoSEQ multiplex PCR assay. What TCRdb holds here is the immuneACCESS table cut down to in-frame rearrangements. Part of the clones is not present; checked against another copy, under half of the missing clones reflect an unresolved V gene, and the others are unexplained. The sample table shows about 73,000 clones, and 93% are seen once. The top ten clonotypes cover roughly 0.25% of the sample. The sample comprised T cells isolated from PBMCs. The receptor set was obtained from a human donor in good health.

V usage is TRBV5-1 and J usage is TRBJ2-7, with 7 bases matching TRBD2. Germline V gives CDR1 SGHRS, CDR2 YFSETQ. With 1 base clipped from V and 1 base from J, the junction kept 5 bases outside the gene matches. This CDR3 has 15 amino acids. DNA of the CDR3: TGCGCCAGCAGCTTGCAGAGCGGGGAGTCCTACGAGCAGTACTTC. Protein: CASSLQSGESYEQYF. Full variable domain (missing parts from reference TRBV5-1 and TRBJ2-7): KAGVTQTPRYLIKTRGQQVTLSCSPISGHRSVSWYQQTPGQGLQFLFEYFSETQRNKGNFPGRFSGRQFSNSRSEMNVSTLELGDSALYLCASSLQSGESYEQYFGPGTRLTVT.

The chain carries TRBV19 and TRBJ2-7; D is unresolved. From germline, CDR1 is LNHDA and CDR2 SQIVND (reference sequence). The CDR3 is 12 residues long. Trimming took off 4 bases at V and 4 bases at J, with 8 bases between the two ends. In nucleotides, the CDR3 is TGTGCCAGTAGTAGGGCAGGATACGAGCAGTACTTC. Protein product: CASSRAGYEQYF.

J is TRBJ2-7 and V is TRBV19; weak D call: TRBD2 (6 bases). Germline V CDR1 and CDR2: LNHDA, SQIVND (reference sequence). Trimming removed 3 bases from V and 2 bases from J, with 11 bases in between. This CDR3 has 14 amino acids. CDR3 sequence: CASSIGGTPYEQYF. The CDR3 DNA reads as TGTGCCAGTAGTATCGGAGGGACCCCCTACGAGCAGTACTTC.

This chain uses TRBV7-9 with TRBJ1-2, with 7 bases that match TRBD1. This CDR3 comprises 16 residues. Losses at the gene ends were 4 bases for V and 5 bases for J; bases not matched to a gene: 13. Germline CDR1 and CDR2: SEHNR and FQNEAQ (reference sequence). Here the CDR3 reads CASSSATQGSKYGYTF. Here the CDR3 DNA reads TGTGCCAGCAGCTCGGCAACACAGGGGTCGAAGTATGGCTACACCTTC.

The V gene is TRBV5-8, the J gene TRBJ2-1; 11 bases match TRBD2. This CDR3 spans 16 amino acids. The V gene end was trimmed by 1 base and the J gene end by 6 bases; junction bases not matched to a gene: 6. CDR1 and CDR2 (germline): SGHTS, YDEGEE. Written as DNA, the CDR3 is TGTGCCAGCAGCTTGTTCGGACTAGCGGGTTTCAATGAGCAGTTCTTC. Translation: CASSLFGLAGFNEQFF.

This rearrangement joins TRBV18 to TRBJ1-4, with 8 bases lining up with TRBD1. Germline CDR1 KGHSH, CDR2 LQKENI. Losses at the gene ends were 1 base for V and 2 bases for J; bases not matched to a gene: 3. CDR3 size: 16 residues. The CDR3: CASSPRGTGTNEKLFF. As DNA, the CDR3 is TGTGCCAGCTCACCACGGGGGACAGGCACTAATGAAAAACTGTTTTTT.

This clone was observed a single time. This chain connects TRBV27 to TRBJ2-3; a possible D gene is TRBD1 (6 bases). Germline CDR1 MNHEY, CDR2 SMNVEV (reference sequence). There are 14 residues in the CDR3. Trimming left V 5 bases short and J 9 bases short, with 18 bases between. The CDR3 sequence: CASSPLDRGDTQYF. As DNA, the CDR3 is TGTGCCAGCAGTCCTTTGGACAGAGGTGACACGCAGTATTTT.

CDR3 sequence reads: CASSYTRGRDNEQFF. DNA of the CDR3: TGTGCCAGCAGTTACACTCGCGGCAGGGACAATGAGCAGTTCTTC. This chain connects TRBV6-5 to TRBJ2-1, with D perhaps matching TRBD1 (5 bases). Germline assignment: CDR1 MNHEY and CDR2 SVGAGI. This CDR3 is 15 amino acids long. The V and J ends lost 2 bases and 5 bases respectively, with 13 bases between them.

J is TRBJ2-7 and V is TRBV2, with TRBD1 identical over 10 bases. With 8 bases clipped from V and 1 base from J, the junction kept 5 bases outside the gene matches. The CDR3 is made up of 14 amino acids. Germline CDR1 reads SNHLY; CDR2 reads FYNNEI. CDR3: CASGSGQGSYEQYF. The CDR3 nucleotides read TGTGCCAGCGGGTCGGGACAGGGGTCCTACGAGCAGTACTTC.

This clone was counted a few times. The CDR3 reads CASSWGQANTDTQYF. In nucleotides, the CDR3 is TGTGCCAGTAGTTGGGGACAGGCTAACACAGATACGCAGTATTTT. The chain is built from TRBV19 and TRBJ2-3; 8 nucleotides match TRBD1. Germline CDR1 LNHDA, CDR2 SQIVND (reference sequence). This CDR3 is 15 amino acids long. V dropped 5 bases and J dropped 2; count of bases not matched to a gene: 6.

The rearrangement links TRBV5-4 to TRBJ2-5, with 16 bases fitting TRBD2. J was trimmed by 5 bases and V by 5 bases; bases with no gene match: 12. CDR1 is SGHNT, CDR2 YYREEE, per germline (reference sequence). There are 18 residues in the CDR3. CDR3 sequence reads: CASSTGTSGGAVHETQYF. The CDR3 bases are TGTGCCAGCAGTACCGGGACTAGCGGGGGGGCCGTGCACGAGACCCAGTACTTC.

The chain is built from TRBV5-1 and TRBJ2-1, with 12 nucleotides matching TRBD2. The germline CDR1 and CDR2 sequences are SGHRS and YFSETQ. Germline trimming cut 4 bases from V and 7 bases from J; bases unmatched to any gene: 3. The CDR3 extends over 14 amino acids. CDR3 nucleotide sequence: TGCGCCAGCAGCCCCCTAGCGGGAGGGAATGAGCAGTTCTTC. The encoded protein is CASSPLAGGNEQFF.

The chain combines TRBV5-1 with TRBJ2-6; D not resolved. Germline CDR1 and CDR2: SGHRS and YFSETQ. V dropped 2 bases and J dropped 2 bases, with 8 bases sitting between them. This CDR3 spans 15 amino acids. The CDR3 reads CASSLEATGANVLTF. CDR3 nucleotides: TGCGCCAGCAGCTTAGAGGCAACTGGGGCCAACGTCCTGACTTTC.

The chain couples TRBV13 to TRBJ2-3; the D gene is possibly TRBD2 (6 bases). The germline V gene has CDR1 PRHDT and CDR2 FYEKMQ (reference sequence). This CDR3 has 14 residues. V was pared by 1 base and J by 4 bases, with 9 bases between. The CDR3 nucleotides read TGTGCCAGCAGCTTAGAAGCGGGCGCAGATACGCAGTATTTT. This gives the protein CASSLEAGADTQYF. The complete variable domain, with remaining parts taken from reference TRBV13 and TRBJ2-3, reads AAGVIQSPRHLIKEKRETATLKCYPIPRHDTVYWYQQGPGQDPQFLISFYEKMQSDKGSIPDRFSAQQFSDYHSELNMSSLELGDSALYFCASSLEAGADTQYFGPGTRLTVL.

The DNA for the CDR3 is TGTGCCAGCAGCTTAAGCGGGGTTCGCACAGATACGCAGTATTTT. Translating it yields CASSLSGVRTDTQYF. The V call is TRBV13, the J call TRBJ2-3, with 7 nucleotides matching TRBD2. The CDR3 is 15 residues long. J lost 1 base, V lost 2 bases, and 3 bases had no gene match. CDR1 and CDR2 (germline): PRHDT, FYEKMQ (reference sequence).

The DNA of the CDR3 is TGTGCCAGCTCACCTAGGGCCGGGGATCGCGCGTACGAGCAGTACTTC. Encoded protein: CASSPRAGDRAYEQYF. The chain uses TRBV18 and TRBJ2-7, with D possibly matching TRBD2 (5 bases). The CDR3 covers 16 residues. Per germline, CDR1 KGHSH and CDR2 LQKENI. The ends were cut back, 3 bases at V and 4 bases at J, with 19 bases in the middle.

The chain joins TRBV19 to TRBJ2-1; D call uncertain. The CDR3 contains 11 residues. Trimming took 6 bases from V and 7 from J, leaving 7 bases between them. Germline CDR1 LNHDA, CDR2 SQIVND (reference sequence). CDR3 sequence: CASRNENEQFF. DNA of the CDR3: TGTGCCAGTAGAAACGAGAATGAGCAGTTCTTC.

This chain uses TRBV28 with TRBJ1-2, with D tentatively TRBD1 (6 bases). V was clipped by 3 bases and J by 5 bases, with 10 bases between them. The CDR3 has 13 amino acids. Germline assignment: CDR1 MDHEN and CDR2 SYDVKM. CDR3 loop: CASSFRGVYGYTF. The CDR3, as DNA: TGTGCCAGCAGTTTCAGGGGCGTATATGGCTACACCTTC.

This clone was picked up one time. The gene calls are TRBV28 and TRBJ2-4, with D unclear. CDR1 is MDHEN and CDR2 is SYDVKM in the germline V gene. The V gene lost 8 bases and the J gene lost 14 bases, with 16 bases spanning the gap. CDR3 length: 11 amino acids. The CDR3 nucleotides are TGTGCCAGCCAATCCGATGGCCCAAAGTACTTC. It yields the protein CASQSDGPKYF.

This clone was observed once. The chain has TRBV2 and TRBJ2-2; 8 bases line up with TRBD1. Looked up from germline, CDR1 is SNHLY and CDR2 is FYNNEI. The CDR3 length is 14 residues. J lost 4 bases, V lost 5 bases, and 3 bases had no gene match. The CDR3 DNA sequence: TGTGCCAGCAGTAGTACAGGGGGCACCGGGGAGCTGTTTTTT. It codes for CASSSTGGTGELFF.

V gene TRBV30 combines with J gene TRBJ1-2, with D possibly TRBD1 on 5 matching bases. The CDR3 runs to 13 residues. Between the trimmed V and J ends, which lost 0 bases and 4 bases, there was a span of 9 bases. CDR1 is GTSNPN, CDR2 SVGIG, per germline (reference sequence). The CDR3 reads CAWSVKGPYGYTF. The CDR3 DNA sequence: TGTGCCTGGAGTGTGAAGGGGCCCTATGGCTACACCTTC.

This clone was seen a single time. This chain's CDR3 is CATSNSGGGYRPQHF. The CDR3 nucleotides are TGTGCCACCAGCAACTCAGGGGGAGGATATCGGCCCCAGCATTTT. The chain has TRBV15 and TRBJ1-5, with TRBD1 matching 7 bases. The CDR3 loop spans 15 amino acids. J was trimmed by 9 bases and V by 4 bases; bases with no gene match: 12. In germline, CDR1 is LNHNV, CDR2 YYDKDF (reference sequence).